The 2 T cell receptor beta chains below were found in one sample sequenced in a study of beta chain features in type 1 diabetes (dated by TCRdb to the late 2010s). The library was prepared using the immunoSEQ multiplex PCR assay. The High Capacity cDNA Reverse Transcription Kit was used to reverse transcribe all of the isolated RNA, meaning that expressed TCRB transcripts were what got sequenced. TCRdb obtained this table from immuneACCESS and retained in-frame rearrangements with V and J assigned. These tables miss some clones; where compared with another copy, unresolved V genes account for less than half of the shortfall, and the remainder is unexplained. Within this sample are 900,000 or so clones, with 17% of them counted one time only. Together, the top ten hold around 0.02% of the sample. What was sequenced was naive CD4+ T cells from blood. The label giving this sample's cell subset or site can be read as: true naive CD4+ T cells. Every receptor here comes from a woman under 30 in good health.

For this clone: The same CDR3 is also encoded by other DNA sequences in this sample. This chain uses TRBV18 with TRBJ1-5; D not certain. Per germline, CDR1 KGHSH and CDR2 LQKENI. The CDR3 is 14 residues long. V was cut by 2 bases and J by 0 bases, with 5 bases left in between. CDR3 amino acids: CASSPVYSNQPQHF. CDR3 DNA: TGTGCCAGCTCACCAGTCTATAGCAATCAGCCCCAGCATTTT. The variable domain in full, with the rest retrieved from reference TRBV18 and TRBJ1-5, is NAGVMQNPRHLVRRRGQEARLRCSPMKGHSHVYWYRQLPEEGLKFMVYLQKENIIDESGMPKERFSAEFPKEGPSILRIQQVVRGDSAAYFCASSPVYSNQPQHFGDGTRLSIL.

CDR3 sequence (DNA): TGTGCCAGCAGCTCGGTCCCACGGGGAGATACGCAGTATTTT. Amino acid sequence: CASSSVPRGDTQYF. The chain employs TRBV7-8 and TRBJ2-3, with TRBD2 as a possible D gene (5 bases). Trimming pared 4 bases from V and 5 bases from J, leaving 13 bases between. This CDR3 region has 14 residues. The germline CDR1 and CDR2 sequences are SGHVS and FQNEAQ. Combining the CDR3 with reference TRBV7-8 and TRBJ2-3 gives the whole variable domain GAGVSQSPRYKVAKRGQDVALRCDPISGHVSLFWYQQALGQGPEFLTYFQNEAQLDKSGLPSDRFFAERPEGSVSTLKIQRTQQEDSAVYLCASSSVPRGDTQYFGPGTRLTVL.